This T cell receptor beta chain stems from a study of T cells in Graves' hyperthyroidism and ophthalmopathy. The diagnoses drew upon clinical symptoms, serum thyroxine and TRAb, thyroid ultrasound and orbital computed tomography. The PBMCs had their origin in around 10 ml of fresh peripheral blood. The V gene's germline CDR1 is LNHDA and CDR2 SQIVND (reference sequence). Trimming cost V 3 bases and J 5 bases; bases outside gene matches: 4. This CDR3 has 14 residues. TCR beta CDR3 sequences were amplified from RNA transcripts. With the HTBI primer set, the TCR CDR3 went through a first round of RT-PCR. TCRdb passed the multiplex PCR reads through MiXCR, listing each CDR3 protein once. In the table there are hundreds of thousands of distinct CDR3 sequences, about 15% of which are singletons.

The sequencing input was blood. This chain joins TRBV19 and TRBJ2-1, with 7 bases fitting TRBD1. This clonotype originated in a woman between 18 and 29 years old with Graves' hyperthyroidism. The CDR3 is CASSIRTGHNEQFF. CDR3 coding DNA: TGTGCCAGTAGTATCAGGACAGGTCACAATGAGCAGTTCTTC.